This T cell receptor (beta chain) was recovered during a study of T cells in Graves' hyperthyroidism and ophthalmopathy. Amplified TCR beta CDR3 regions derived from RNA transcripts. The HTBI set primed first-round TCR CDR3 RT-PCR. TCRdb re-called the multiplex PCR reads with MiXCR, one entry per CDR3 protein. The sample consists of approximately 400,000 distinct CDR3 sequences, about a fifth of them appearing once. V gave up 1 base and J gave up 1 base, with 8 bases separating them. The CDR3 loop spans 15 amino acids. Germline V gene sequence: CDR1 SGHVS, CDR2 FQNEAQ. V gene TRBV7-8 combines with J gene TRBJ1-5, with D uncertain. The specimen was blood. The origin of this receptor is a man younger than 35 with Graves' ophthalmopathy. The CDR3 loop reads CASSLESASNQPQHF. DNA for the CDR3: TGTGCCAGCAGCTTAGAGTCCGCCAGCAATCAGCCCCAGCATTTT.